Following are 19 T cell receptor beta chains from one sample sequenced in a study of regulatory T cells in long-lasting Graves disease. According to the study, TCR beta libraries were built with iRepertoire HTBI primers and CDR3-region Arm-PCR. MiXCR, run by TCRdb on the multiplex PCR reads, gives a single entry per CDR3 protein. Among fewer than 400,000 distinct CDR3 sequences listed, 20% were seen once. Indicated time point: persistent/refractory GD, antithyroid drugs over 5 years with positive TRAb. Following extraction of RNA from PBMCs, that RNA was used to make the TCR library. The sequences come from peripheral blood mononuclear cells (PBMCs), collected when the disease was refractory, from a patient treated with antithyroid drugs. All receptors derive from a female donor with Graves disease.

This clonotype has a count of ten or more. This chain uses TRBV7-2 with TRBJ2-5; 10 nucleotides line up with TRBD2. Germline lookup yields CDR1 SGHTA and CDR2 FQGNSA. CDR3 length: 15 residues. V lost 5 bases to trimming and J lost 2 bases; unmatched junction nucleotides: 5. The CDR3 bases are TGTGCCAGCAGCGCAGCTAGCGGGGGTCAAGAGACCCAGTACTTC. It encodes CASSAASGGQETQYF.

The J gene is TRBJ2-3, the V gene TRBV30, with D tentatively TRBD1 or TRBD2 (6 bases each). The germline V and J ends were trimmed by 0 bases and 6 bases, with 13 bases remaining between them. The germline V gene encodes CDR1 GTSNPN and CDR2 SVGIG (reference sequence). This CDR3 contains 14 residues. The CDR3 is CAWSVGQGRDTQYF. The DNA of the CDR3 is TGTGCCTGGAGTGTAGGGCAGGGGAGGGATACGCAGTATTTT.

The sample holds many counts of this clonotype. This CDR3 reads CASSYSGQPNSPLHF. As DNA, the CDR3 is TGTGCCAGCAGTTACTCGGGACAGCCAAATTCACCCCTCCACTTT. The chain links TRBV6-5 to TRBJ1-6; 7 bases match TRBD1. Looked up from germline, CDR1 is MNHEY and CDR2 is SVGAGI. V shed 0 bases, J shed 7 bases, and the junction held 3 bases outside the gene matches. The CDR3 is 15 amino acids.

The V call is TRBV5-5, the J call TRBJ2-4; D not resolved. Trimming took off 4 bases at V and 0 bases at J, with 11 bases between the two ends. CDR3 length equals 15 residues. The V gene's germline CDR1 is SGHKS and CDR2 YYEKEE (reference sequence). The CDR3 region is CASSPGILAKNIQYF. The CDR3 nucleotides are TGTGCCAGCAGCCCCGGAATCCTAGCCAAAAACATTCAGTACTTC. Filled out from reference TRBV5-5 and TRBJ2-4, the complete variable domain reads DAGVTQSPTHLIKTRGQQVTLRCSPISGHKSVSWYQQVLGQGPQFIFQYYEKEERGRGNFPDRFSARQFPNYSSELNVNALLLGDSALYLCASSPGILAKNIQYFGAGTRLSVL.

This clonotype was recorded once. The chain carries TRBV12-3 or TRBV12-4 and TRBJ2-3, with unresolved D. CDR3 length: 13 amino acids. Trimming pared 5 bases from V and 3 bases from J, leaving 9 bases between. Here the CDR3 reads CASSKYGTDTQYF. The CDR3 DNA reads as TGTGCCAGCAGTAAATATGGGACAGATACGCAGTATTTT.

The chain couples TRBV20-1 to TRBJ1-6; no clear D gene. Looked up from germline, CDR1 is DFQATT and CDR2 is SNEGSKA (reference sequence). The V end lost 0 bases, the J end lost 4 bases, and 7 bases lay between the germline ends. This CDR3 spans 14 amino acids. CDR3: CSARDSYYNSPLHF. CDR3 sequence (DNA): TGCAGTGCTAGAGACAGTTATTATAATTCACCCCTCCACTTT.

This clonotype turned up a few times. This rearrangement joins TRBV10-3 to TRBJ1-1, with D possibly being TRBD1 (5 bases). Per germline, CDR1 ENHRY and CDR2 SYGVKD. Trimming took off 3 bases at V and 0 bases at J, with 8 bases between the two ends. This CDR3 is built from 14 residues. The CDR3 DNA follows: TGTGCCATCAGTGATTCAGGGATGAACACTGAAGCTTTCTTT. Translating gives CAISDSGMNTEAFF.

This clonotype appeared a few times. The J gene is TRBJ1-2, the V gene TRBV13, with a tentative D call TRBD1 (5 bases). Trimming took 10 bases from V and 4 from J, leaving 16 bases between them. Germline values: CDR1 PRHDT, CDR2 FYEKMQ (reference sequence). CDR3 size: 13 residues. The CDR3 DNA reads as TGTGCCACCGCCCGTGGGGGGTTCTATGGCTACACCTTC. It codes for CATARGGFYGYTF.

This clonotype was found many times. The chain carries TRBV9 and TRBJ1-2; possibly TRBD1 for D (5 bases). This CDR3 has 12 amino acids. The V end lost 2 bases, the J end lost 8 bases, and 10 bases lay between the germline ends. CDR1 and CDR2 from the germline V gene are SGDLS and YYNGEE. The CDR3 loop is CASSVGDWGYTF. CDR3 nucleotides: TGTGCCAGCAGCGTCGGGGACTGGGGCTACACCTTC.

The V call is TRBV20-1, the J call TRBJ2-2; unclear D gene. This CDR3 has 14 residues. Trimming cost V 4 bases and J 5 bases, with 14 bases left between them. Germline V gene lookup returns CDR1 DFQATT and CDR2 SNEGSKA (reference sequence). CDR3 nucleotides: TGCAGTGCTACCCGGGCCCAAGGAACCGGGGAGCTGTTTTTT. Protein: CSATRAQGTGELFF.

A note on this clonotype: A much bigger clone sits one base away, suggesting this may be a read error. The CDR3 DNA follows: TGTGCCAGCAGCCAGCGAGGGGGGACCGGGGAGCTGTTTTTT. Amino acid sequence: CASSQRGGTGELFF. The chain is built from TRBV3-1 and TRBJ2-2; D tentatively fits TRBD1 or TRBD2 (6 bases each). The CDR3 has 14 amino acids. Trimming removed 3 bases at V and 5 bases at J, with 10 bases between. From germline, CDR1 is LGHDT and CDR2 YNNKEL (reference sequence).

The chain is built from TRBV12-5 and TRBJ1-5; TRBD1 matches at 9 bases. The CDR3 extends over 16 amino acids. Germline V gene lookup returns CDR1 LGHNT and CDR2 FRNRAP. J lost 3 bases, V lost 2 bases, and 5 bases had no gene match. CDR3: CASGLSRTGDNQPQHF. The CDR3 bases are TGTGCTAGTGGTTTGTCTCGGACAGGGGACAATCAGCCCCAGCATTTT.

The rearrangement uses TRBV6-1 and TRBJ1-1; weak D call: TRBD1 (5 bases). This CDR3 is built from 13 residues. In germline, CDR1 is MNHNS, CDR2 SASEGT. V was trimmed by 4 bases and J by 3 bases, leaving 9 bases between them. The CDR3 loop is CASSAWGDTEAFF. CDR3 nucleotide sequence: TGTGCCAGCAGTGCTTGGGGGGACACTGAAGCTTTCTTT.

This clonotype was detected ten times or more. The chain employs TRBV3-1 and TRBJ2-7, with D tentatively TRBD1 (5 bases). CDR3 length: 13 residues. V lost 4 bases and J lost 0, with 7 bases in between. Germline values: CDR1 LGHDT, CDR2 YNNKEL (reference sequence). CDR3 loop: CASSPGISYEQYF. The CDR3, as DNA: TGTGCCAGCAGCCCAGGGATCTCCTACGAGCAGTACTTC.

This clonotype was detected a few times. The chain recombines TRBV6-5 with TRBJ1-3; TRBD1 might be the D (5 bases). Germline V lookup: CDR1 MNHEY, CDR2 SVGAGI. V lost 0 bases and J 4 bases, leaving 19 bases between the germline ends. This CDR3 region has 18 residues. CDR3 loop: CASSYSIFGTISGNTIYF. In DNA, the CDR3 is TGTGCCAGCAGTTACTCGATATTCGGGACGATTTCAGGAAACACCATATATTTT.

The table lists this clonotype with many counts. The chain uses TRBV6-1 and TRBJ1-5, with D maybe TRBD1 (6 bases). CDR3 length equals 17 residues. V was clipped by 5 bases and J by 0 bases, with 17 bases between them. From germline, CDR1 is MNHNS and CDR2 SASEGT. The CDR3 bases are TGTGCCAGCAGTCCGATGGCTACAGGGTATAGCAATCAGCCCCAGCATTTT. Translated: CASSPMATGYSNQPQHF.

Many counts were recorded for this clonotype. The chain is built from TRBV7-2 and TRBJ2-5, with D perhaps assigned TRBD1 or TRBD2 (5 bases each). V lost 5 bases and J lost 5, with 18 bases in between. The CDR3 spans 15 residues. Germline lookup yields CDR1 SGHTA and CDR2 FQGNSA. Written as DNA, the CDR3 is TGTGCCAGCAGCCCAAGTAGGGACCGGTATGAGACCCAGTACTTC. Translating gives CASSPSRDRYETQYF. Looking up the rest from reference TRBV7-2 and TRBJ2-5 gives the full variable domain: GAGVSQSPSNKVTEKGKDVELRCDPISGHTALYWYRQSLGQGLEFLIYFQGNSAPDKSGLPSDRFSAERTGGSVSTLTIQRTQQEDSAVYLCASSPSRDRYETQYFGPGTRLLVL.

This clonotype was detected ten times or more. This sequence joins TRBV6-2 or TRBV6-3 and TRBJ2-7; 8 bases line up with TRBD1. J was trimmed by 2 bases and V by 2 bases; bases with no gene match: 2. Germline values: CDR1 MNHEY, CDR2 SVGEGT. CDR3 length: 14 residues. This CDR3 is CASSYRGQAYEQYF. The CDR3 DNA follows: TGTGCCAGCAGTTACAGGGGACAGGCCTACGAGCAGTACTTC.

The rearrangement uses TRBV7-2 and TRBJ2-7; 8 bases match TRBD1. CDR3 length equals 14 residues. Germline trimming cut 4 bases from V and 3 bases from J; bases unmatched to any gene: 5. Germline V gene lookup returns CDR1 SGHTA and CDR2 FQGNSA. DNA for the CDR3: TGTGCCAGCAGCTGGCCGGGACAGGACTACGAGCAGTACTTC. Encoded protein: CASSWPGQDYEQYF.